This TCR beta chain was sequenced during a study of blood T cell repertoires in COVID-19. Study-level background: The United States, Italy and Spain provided the acute and convalescent COVID-19 samples. In each case, the material was cDNA or gDNA derived from T cells, B-cell-depleted T cells, or PBMCs.

Living in roughly 23 US areas, the participants were between about 18 and 100 years of age. Per the authors' pipeline: Counts of nucleated cells, estimated from reference gene primer amplification, were obtained. Sequencing was performed with immunoSEQ multiplex PCR; in TCRdb, only in-frame clones are kept and a portion is missing. V and J calls and clone size come straight from that table; D and trimming were deduced from the DNA. The table has some 200,000 clones, 80% to 85% seen once. The source material was PBMCs or T cells enriched from blood (not recorded which). The source is a man aged 35 to 55 who had recovered from COVID-19.

CDR3 region: CASSFRSVLAKNIQYF. Here the CDR3 DNA reads TGTGCCAGCAGCTTTCGGAGCGTACTAGCCAAAAACATTCAGTACTTC. The chain combines TRBV7-6 with TRBJ2-4, with unresolved D. In germline, CDR1 is SGHVS, CDR2 FNYEAQ. This CDR3 contains 16 residues. Trimming took off 3 bases at V and 0 bases at J, with 12 bases between the two ends. Full variable domain (outside the CDR3, taken from reference TRBV7-6 and TRBJ2-4): GAGVSQSPRYKVTKRGQDVALRCDPISGHVSLYWYRQALGQGPEFLTYFNYEAQQDKSGLPNDRFSAERPEGSISTLTIQRTEQRDSAMYRCASSFRSVLAKNIQYFGAGTRLSVL.